What follows are 25 T cell receptor beta chains derived from one specimen sequenced in a study of blood T cell repertoires in COVID-19. Data came from immunoSEQ multiplex PCR; TCRdb stores just in-frame clones and leaves some out. Of 130,000 or so clones in the sample, about 86% were seen once. The sample comprised peripheral blood. The receptors originated from a woman aged 60 to 75 with acute or convalescent COVID-19.

The V gene is TRBV10-3, the J gene TRBJ2-2, with 10 positions matching TRBD1. The germline gives CDR1 ENHRY, CDR2 SYGVKD. Trimming cost V 6 bases and J 5 bases; bases outside gene matches: 3. CDR3 length equals 14 residues. The DNA for the CDR3 is TGTGCCATCAGCCCGGGACAGGGGACCGGGGAGCTGTTTTTT. The encoded protein is CAISPGQGTGELFF.

This rearrangement joins TRBV18 to TRBJ1-4, with unresolved D. Trimming stripped 4 bases from V and 0 bases from J, with 6 bases between. The germline CDR1 and CDR2 sequences are KGHSH and LQKENI. CDR3 length: 14 amino acids. The CDR3, as DNA: TGTGCCAGCTCACGGTCGGCAACTAATGAAAAACTGTTTTTT. This gives the protein CASSRSATNEKLFF. Based on the CDR3 plus reference TRBV18 and TRBJ1-4, the full variable domain is NAGVMQNPRHLVRRRGQEARLRCSPMKGHSHVYWYRQLPEEGLKFMVYLQKENIIDESGMPKERFSAEFPKEGPSILRIQQVVRGDSAAYFCASSRSATNEKLFFGSGTQLSVL.

This chain links TRBV30 with TRBJ1-1; D is unresolved. V gave up 2 bases and J gave up 5 bases, with 12 bases separating them. CDR3 length: 13 amino acids. Germline V gene data show CDR1 as GTSNPN and CDR2 as SVGIG (reference sequence). The DNA of the CDR3 is TGTGCCTGGAGTACCACAACCATAACTGAAGCTTTCTTT. Protein product: CAWSTTTITEAFF. Variable domain in full (rest from reference TRBV30 and TRBJ1-1): SQTIHQWPATLVQPVGSPLSLECTVEGTSNPNLYWYRQAAGRGLQLLFYSVGIGQISSEVPQNLSASRPQDRQFILSSKKLLLSDSGFYLCAWSTTTITEAFFGQGTRLTVV.

This sequence joins TRBV6-1 and TRBJ1-1; a possible D gene is TRBD1 (5 bases). The CDR3 consists of 15 residues. CDR1 MNHNS and CDR2 SASEGT come from the germline V gene. The V gene lost 5 bases and the J gene lost 2 bases, with 15 bases spanning the gap. The CDR3 loop is CASSHPGGANTEAFF. CDR3 sequence (DNA): TGTGCCAGCAGTCACCCAGGAGGGGCCAACACTGAAGCTTTCTTT.

V and J are TRBV30 and TRBJ1-2; 9 bases are shared with TRBD1. Germline V gene data show CDR1 as GTSNPN and CDR2 as SVGIG (reference sequence). CDR3 size: 15 residues. The J segment lost 6 bases and the V segment lost 2 bases, leaving 10 bases of the junction unmatched. The CDR3 loop reads CAWSRDRAEGDGYTF. For the CDR3, the DNA is TGTGCCTGGAGTAGGGACAGGGCCGAAGGGGATGGCTACACCTTC.

The chain employs TRBV6-5 and TRBJ2-5, with D possibly being TRBD2 (7 bases). V was cut by 0 bases and J by 7 bases, with 15 bases left in between. The CDR3 totals 15 residues. Germline-derived CDR1 and CDR2 are MNHEY and SVGAGI. For the CDR3, the DNA is TGTGCCAGCAGTTACTCCGGGGGCGGGGGAGTGACCCAGTACTTC. Amino acid sequence: CASSYSGGGGVTQYF.

The gene calls are TRBV24-1 and TRBJ1-2, with 8 positions matching TRBD1. The CDR3 is made up of 12 amino acids. With 4 bases clipped from V and 8 bases from J, the junction kept 2 bases outside the gene matches. CDR1 KGHDR and CDR2 SFDVKD come from the germline V gene. CDR3 residues: CATSEPGGGYTF. DNA for the CDR3: TGTGCCACCAGTGAGCCAGGGGGCGGCTACACCTTC.

V gene TRBV29-1 combines with J gene TRBJ1-1; no definite D call. Trimming removed 8 bases at V and 5 bases at J, with 21 bases between. The germline gives CDR1 SQVTM, CDR2 ANQGSEA. CDR3 size: 14 residues. CDR3: CSNTKPTGGTEAFF. DNA for the CDR3: TGCAGCAATACCAAACCGACGGGAGGAACTGAAGCTTTCTTT.

The chain has TRBV2 and TRBJ1-3; D unclear. The CDR3 sequence is 15 residues long. Germline values: CDR1 SNHLY, CDR2 FYNNEI. The germline V and J ends were trimmed by 4 bases and 0 bases, with 10 bases remaining between them. The CDR3 sequence: CASSAQVPSGNTIYF. The CDR3 region has the DNA TGTGCCAGCAGTGCCCAGGTTCCCTCTGGAAACACCATATATTTT.

The rearrangement joins TRBV19 to TRBJ2-3; TRBD2 matches at 9 bases. V was pared by 6 bases and J by 3 bases, with 16 bases of the junction left unmatched. The CDR3 length is 18 residues. Per germline, CDR1 LNHDA and CDR2 SQIVND (reference sequence). The CDR3 protein is CASSQSRLAGRLTDTQYF. In DNA form, the CDR3 reads TGTGCCAGTAGCCAATCCCGGCTAGCGGGGCGACTTACAGATACGCAGTATTTT.

The chain is built from TRBV15 and TRBJ1-5; 7 bases align to TRBD1. This CDR3 has 13 residues. Germline V CDR1 and CDR2: LNHNV, YYDKDF (reference sequence). Losses at the gene ends were 5 bases for V and 4 bases for J; bases not matched to a gene: 2. Written as DNA, the CDR3 is TGTGCCACCAGCGGCAGGGGGAATCAGCCCCAGCATTTT. Protein product: CATSGRGNQPQHF.

This rearrangement joins TRBV30 to TRBJ1-4; 12 bases are a match to TRBD1. The germline V gene has CDR1 GTSNPN and CDR2 SVGIG (reference sequence). V shed 3 bases and J 12 bases; nucleotides not matched to a gene: 5. The CDR3 spans 13 residues. In nucleotides, the CDR3 is TGTGCCTGGAGAGGGGACAGGGGGCGGGAACTGTTTTTT. It translates to CAWRGDRGRELFF.

In nucleotides, the CDR3 is TGTGCCGGGGGGAGCTATGGCTACACCTTC. It specifies CAGGSYGYTF. J is TRBJ1-2 and V is TRBV6-5, with TRBD1 as a possible D gene (5 bases). Per the germline V gene, CDR1 is MNHEY and CDR2 is SVGAGI. The CDR3 extends over 10 amino acids. Deletions cut 11 bases from V and 4 bases from J, with 8 bases between.

V and J are TRBV7-9 and TRBJ2-5, with 9 bases aligning to TRBD2. Germline lookup yields CDR1 SEHNR and CDR2 FQNEAQ (reference sequence). The length of the CDR3 is 16 residues. The junction had 7 bases not matched to a gene; V was cut back by 0 bases and J by 5 bases. CDR3 nucleotides: TGTGCCAGCAGCTTAGCTAGCGGGGGCTTCGCGGAGACCCAGTACTTC. Its translation is CASSLASGGFAETQYF.

The CDR3 coding sequence is TGTGCCAGCAGCTCCCAGCGGGGGCGCTACAATGAGCAGTTCTTC. Residues: CASSSQRGRYNEQFF. J is TRBJ2-1 and V is TRBV7-8; 8 bases are shared with TRBD2. CDR1 SGHVS and CDR2 FQNEAQ come from the germline V gene. J gave up 3 bases and V 4 bases, and 5 bases lay outside the gene matches. The CDR3 contains 15 residues.

The genes are TRBV19 and TRBJ2-4; 7 bases fit TRBD2. CDR1 and CDR2 from the germline V gene are LNHDA and SQIVND (reference sequence). This CDR3 spans 19 amino acids. V lost 7 bases, J lost 1 base, and 19 bases stayed unmatched. The CDR3 here is CASTERGLHGTTAKNIQYF. Written as DNA, the CDR3 is TGTGCCAGTACCGAACGTGGCCTGCACGGGACTACGGCCAAAAACATTCAGTACTTC.

The table lists this clone with a count of one. The chain couples TRBV4-2 to TRBJ1-2, with TRBD1 matching 8 bases. V was clipped by 2 bases and J by 4 bases; unmatched bases: 6. The CDR3 spans 15 residues. Germline lookup yields CDR1 LGHNA and CDR2 YNFKEQ. The CDR3 is CASSQRTGSSYGYTF. In nucleotides, the CDR3 is TGTGCCAGCAGCCAACGGACAGGGTCCAGCTATGGCTACACCTTC.

The CDR3 region is CSAGGTGYYYEQYF. CDR3 DNA sequence: TGCAGTGCTGGTGGGACAGGGTATTACTACGAGCAGTACTTC. This sequence joins TRBV20-1 and TRBJ2-7; TRBD1 matches 9 bases. This CDR3 is built from 14 residues. Germline CDR1 reads DFQATT; CDR2 reads SNEGSKA (reference sequence). The V and J ends lost 5 bases and 3 bases, in that order; junction bases with no gene match: 8.

As concerns this clone: Germline is not matched at one junction end, which may reflect a read error. The chain links TRBV7-2 to TRBJ2-7; 13 bases map to TRBD2. In germline, CDR1 is SGHTA, CDR2 FQGNSA. The CDR3 consists of 13 residues. CDR3 region: CASSSRTSGSPHF. The CDR3 DNA reads TGTGCCAGCAGCTCTAGGACTAGCGGGAGCCCCCACTTC.

The CDR3 spells CATSRDSLRDRDQPQHF. For the CDR3, the DNA is TGTGCCACCAGCAGAGATAGTTTGAGGGACAGGGATCAGCCCCAGCATTTT. The chain uses TRBV15 and TRBJ1-5, with 9 positions matching TRBD1. The V gene end was trimmed by 0 bases and the J gene end by 5 bases; junction bases not matched to a gene: 8. CDR1 LNHNV and CDR2 YYDKDF come from the germline V gene (reference sequence). CDR3 length: 17 amino acids.

The chain couples TRBV6-5 to TRBJ2-2, with D possibly matching TRBD2 (5 bases). This CDR3 comprises 15 residues. CDR1 MNHEY and CDR2 SVGAGI come from the germline V gene. Trimming pared 6 bases from V and 4 bases from J, leaving 15 bases between. The CDR3 nucleotides are TGTGCCAGCAGGACCCCAGAGCGGTTCACCGGGGAGCTGTTTTTT. It encodes CASRTPERFTGELFF.

The CDR3: CASSLTTGRREQYF. The CDR3 nucleotides read TGTGCCAGCAGCCTCACGACAGGGCGGCGGGAGCAGTACTTC. The V call is TRBV5-4, the J call TRBJ2-7; 7 positions agree with TRBD1. Germline loops: CDR1 SGHNT, CDR2 YYREEE (reference sequence). The CDR3 consists of 14 residues. V lost 4 bases to trimming and J lost 7 bases; unmatched junction nucleotides: 11.

The chain recombines TRBV9 with TRBJ1-1; D is perhaps TRBD1 (5 bases). From germline, CDR1 is SGDLS and CDR2 YYNGEE. V was trimmed by 4 bases and J by 2 bases, leaving 9 bases between them. This CDR3 comprises 13 residues. The CDR3, as DNA: TGTGCCAGCAGCCCCGACAGTAACACTGAAGCTTTCTTT. Protein: CASSPDSNTEAFF.

The chain couples TRBV30 to TRBJ2-2; D remains ambiguous. The V and J ends lost 5 bases and 1 base respectively, with 11 bases between them. Germline-derived CDR1 and CDR2 are GTSNPN and SVGIG (reference sequence). The CDR3 contains 14 residues. The CDR3 spells CAWCCQRNTGELFF. Written as DNA, the CDR3 is TGTGCCTGGTGCTGCCAGCGGAACACCGGGGAGCTGTTTTTT.

V usage is TRBV28 and J usage is TRBJ2-6; no firm D call. Germline loops: CDR1 MDHEN, CDR2 SYDVKM. V dropped 0 bases and J dropped 7 bases, with 4 bases sitting between them. The CDR3 is 13 amino acids. The CDR3 DNA reads TGTGCCAGCAGTTTATGGGGCGCCAACGTCCTGACTTTC. It codes for CASSLWGANVLTF.